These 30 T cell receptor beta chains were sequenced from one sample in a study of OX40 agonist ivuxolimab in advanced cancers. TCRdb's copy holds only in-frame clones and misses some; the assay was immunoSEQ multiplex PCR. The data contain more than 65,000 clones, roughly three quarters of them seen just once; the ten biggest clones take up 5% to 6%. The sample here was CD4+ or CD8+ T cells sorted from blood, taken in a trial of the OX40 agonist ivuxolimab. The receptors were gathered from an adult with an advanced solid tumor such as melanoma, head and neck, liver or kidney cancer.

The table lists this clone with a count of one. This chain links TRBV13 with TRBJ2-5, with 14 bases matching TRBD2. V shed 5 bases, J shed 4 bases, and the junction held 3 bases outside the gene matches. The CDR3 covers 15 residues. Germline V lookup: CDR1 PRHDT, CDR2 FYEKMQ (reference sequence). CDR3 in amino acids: CASSMGLAGAETQYF. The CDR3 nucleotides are TGTGCCAGCAGCATGGGACTAGCGGGAGCAGAGACCCAGTACTTC.

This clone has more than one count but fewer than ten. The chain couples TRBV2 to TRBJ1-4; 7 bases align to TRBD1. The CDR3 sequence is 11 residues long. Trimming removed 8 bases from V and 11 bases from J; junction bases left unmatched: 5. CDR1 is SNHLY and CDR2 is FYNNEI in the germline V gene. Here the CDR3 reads CASVEGAKLFF. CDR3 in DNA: TGTGCCAGCGTAGAGGGGGCGAAACTGTTTTTT.

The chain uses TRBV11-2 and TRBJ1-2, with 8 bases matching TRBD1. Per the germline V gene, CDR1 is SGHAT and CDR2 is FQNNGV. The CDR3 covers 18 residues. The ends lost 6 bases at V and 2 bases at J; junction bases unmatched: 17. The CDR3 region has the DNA TGTGCCAGCAGGGAGGGCAGGGGGCTCTCCCGCCTCAACTATGGCTACACCTTC. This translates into CASREGRGLSRLNYGYTF.

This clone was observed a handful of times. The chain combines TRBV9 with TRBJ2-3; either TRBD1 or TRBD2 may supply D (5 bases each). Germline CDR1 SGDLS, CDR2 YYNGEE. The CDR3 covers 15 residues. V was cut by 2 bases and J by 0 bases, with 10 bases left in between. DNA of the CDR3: TGTGCCAGCAGCGTGGTCGGGGACAGCACAGATACGCAGTATTTT. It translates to CASSVVGDSTDTQYF. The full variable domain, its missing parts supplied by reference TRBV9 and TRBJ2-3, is DSGVTQTPKHLITATGQRVTLRCSPRSGDLSVYWYQQSLDQGLQFLIQYYNGEERAKGNILERFSAQQFPDLHSELNLSSLELGDSALYFCASSVVGDSTDTQYFGPGTRLTVL.

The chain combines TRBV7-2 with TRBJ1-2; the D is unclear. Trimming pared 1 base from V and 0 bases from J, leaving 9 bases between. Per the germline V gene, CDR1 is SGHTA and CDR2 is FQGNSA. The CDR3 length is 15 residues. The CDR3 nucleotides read TGTGCCAGCAGCTTAGTACCAGACGCTAACTATGGCTACACCTTC. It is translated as CASSLVPDANYGYTF.

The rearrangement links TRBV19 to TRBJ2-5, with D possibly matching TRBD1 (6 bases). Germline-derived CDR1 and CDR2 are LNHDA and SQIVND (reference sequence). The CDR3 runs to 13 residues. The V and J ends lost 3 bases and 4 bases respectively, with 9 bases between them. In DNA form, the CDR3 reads TGTGCCAGTAGTATGACAGGCCTAGAGACCCAGTACTTC. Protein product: CASSMTGLETQYF.

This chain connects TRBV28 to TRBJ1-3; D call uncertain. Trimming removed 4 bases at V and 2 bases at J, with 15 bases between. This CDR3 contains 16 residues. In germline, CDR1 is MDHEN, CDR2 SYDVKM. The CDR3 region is CASSSLPTNAGNTIYF. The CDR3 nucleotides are TGTGCCAGCAGTTCCCTCCCCACCAACGCTGGAAACACCATATATTTT.

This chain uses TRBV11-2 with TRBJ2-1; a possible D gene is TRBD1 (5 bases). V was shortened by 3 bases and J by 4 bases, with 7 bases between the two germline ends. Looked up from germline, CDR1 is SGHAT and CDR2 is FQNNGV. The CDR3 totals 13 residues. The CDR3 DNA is TGTGCCAGCAGCTTGAAGGGGTACAATGAGCAGTTCTTC. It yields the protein CASSLKGYNEQFF.

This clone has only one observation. The CDR3 spells CASRTTKGSDSYNEQFF. CDR3 DNA: TGTGCCAGCAGGACCACAAAGGGGTCTGATTCCTACAATGAGCAGTTCTTC. The rearrangement joins TRBV2 to TRBJ2-1; D is perhaps TRBD1 (5 bases). The CDR3 spans 17 residues. V lost 6 bases to trimming and J lost 1 base, with 19 bases between them. Germline CDR1 is SNHLY and CDR2 is FYNNEI.

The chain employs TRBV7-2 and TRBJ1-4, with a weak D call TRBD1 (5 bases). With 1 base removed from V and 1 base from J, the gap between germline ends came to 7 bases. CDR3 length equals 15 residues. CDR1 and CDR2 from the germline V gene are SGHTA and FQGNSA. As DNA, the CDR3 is TGTGCCAGCAGCTTAGAAAGGGGAACTAATGAAAAACTGTTTTTT. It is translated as CASSLERGTNEKLFF.

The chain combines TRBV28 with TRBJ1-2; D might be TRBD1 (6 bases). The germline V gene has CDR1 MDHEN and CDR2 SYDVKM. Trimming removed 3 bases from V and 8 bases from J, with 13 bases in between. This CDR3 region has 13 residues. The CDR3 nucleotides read TGTGCCAGCAGTTTGACAGGTGGAAGAGGCTACACCTTC. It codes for CASSLTGGRGYTF.

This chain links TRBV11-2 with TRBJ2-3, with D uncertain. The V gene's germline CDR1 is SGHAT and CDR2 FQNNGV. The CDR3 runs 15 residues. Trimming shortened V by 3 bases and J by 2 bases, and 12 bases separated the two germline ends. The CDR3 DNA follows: TGTGCCAGCAGCTTCGGCTTCGGTTACACAGATACGCAGTATTTT. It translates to CASSFGFGYTDTQYF.

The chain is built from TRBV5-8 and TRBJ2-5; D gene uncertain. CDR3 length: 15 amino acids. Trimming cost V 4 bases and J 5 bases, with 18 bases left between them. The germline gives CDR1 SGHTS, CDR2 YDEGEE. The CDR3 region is CASSPRGPFGETQYF. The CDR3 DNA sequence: TGTGCCAGCAGCCCACGTGGTCCCTTTGGGGAGACCCAGTACTTC.

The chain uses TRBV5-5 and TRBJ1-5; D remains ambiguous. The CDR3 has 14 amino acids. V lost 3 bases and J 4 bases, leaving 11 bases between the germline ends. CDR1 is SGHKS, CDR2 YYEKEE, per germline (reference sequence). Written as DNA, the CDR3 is TGTGCCAGCAGCTCGCGGCCCCCGAATCAGCCCCAGCATTTT. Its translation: CASSSRPPNQPQHF.

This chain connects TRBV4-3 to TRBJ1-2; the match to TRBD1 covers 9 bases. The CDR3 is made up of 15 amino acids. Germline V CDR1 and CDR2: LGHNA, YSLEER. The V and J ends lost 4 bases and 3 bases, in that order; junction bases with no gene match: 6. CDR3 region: CASSPRTGVDYGYTF. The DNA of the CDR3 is TGCGCCAGCAGCCCCCGGACAGGGGTAGACTATGGCTACACCTTC.

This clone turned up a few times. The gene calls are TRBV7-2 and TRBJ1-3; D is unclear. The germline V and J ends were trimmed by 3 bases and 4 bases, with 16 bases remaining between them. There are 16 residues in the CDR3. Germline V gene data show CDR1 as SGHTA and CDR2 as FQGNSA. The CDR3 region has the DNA TGTGCCAGCAGCTTTTCGGGATCCGGGATCGGAAACACCATATATTTT. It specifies CASSFSGSGIGNTIYF.

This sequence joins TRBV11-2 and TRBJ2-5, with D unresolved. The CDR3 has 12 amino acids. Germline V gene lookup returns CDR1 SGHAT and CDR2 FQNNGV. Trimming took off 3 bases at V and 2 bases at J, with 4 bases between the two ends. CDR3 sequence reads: CASSLMQETQYF. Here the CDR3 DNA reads TGTGCCAGCAGCTTGATGCAAGAGACCCAGTACTTC.

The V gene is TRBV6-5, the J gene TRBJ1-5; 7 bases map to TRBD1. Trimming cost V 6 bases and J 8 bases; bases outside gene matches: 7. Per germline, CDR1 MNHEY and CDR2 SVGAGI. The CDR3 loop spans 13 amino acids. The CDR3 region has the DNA TGTGCCAGCAGATTAGACAGGGCCAAGCCCCAGCATTTT. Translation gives CASRLDRAKPQHF.

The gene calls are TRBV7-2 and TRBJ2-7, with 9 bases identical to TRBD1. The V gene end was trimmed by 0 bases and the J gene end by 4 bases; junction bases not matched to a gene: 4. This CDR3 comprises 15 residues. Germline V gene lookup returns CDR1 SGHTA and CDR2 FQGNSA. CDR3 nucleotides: TGTGCCAGCAGCTTAGCCCCGGGACAGGGATACGAGCAGTACTTC. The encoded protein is CASSLAPGQGYEQYF.

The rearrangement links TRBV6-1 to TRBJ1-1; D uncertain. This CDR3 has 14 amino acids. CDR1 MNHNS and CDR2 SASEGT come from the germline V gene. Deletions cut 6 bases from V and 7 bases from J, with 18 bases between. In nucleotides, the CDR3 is TGTGCCAGCAGCCGGGGAAGCCTCAAGTTTGAAGCTTTCTTT. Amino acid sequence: CASSRGSLKFEAFF.

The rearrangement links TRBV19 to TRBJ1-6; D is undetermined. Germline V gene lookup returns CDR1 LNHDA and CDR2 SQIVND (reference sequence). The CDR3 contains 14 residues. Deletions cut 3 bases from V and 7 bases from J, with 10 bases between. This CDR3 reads CASSMEGKNSPLHF. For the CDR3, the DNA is TGTGCCAGTAGTATGGAGGGTAAGAATTCACCCCTCCACTTT.

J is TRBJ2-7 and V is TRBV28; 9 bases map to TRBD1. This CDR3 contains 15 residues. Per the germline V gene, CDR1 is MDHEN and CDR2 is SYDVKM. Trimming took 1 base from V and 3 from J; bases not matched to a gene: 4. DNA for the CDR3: TGTGCCAGCAGTTTATATGGGACAGGGAACTACGAGCAGTACTTC. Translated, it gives CASSLYGTGNYEQYF.

Here the CDR3 reads CASTIPGTGNSPLHF. The CDR3 region has the DNA TGTGCCAGCACCATTCCTGGGACAGGGAATTCACCCCTCCACTTT. The chain carries TRBV6-5 and TRBJ1-6; 9 nucleotides match TRBD1. The trim removed 7 bases at V and 7 bases at J, leaving 8 bases unmatched. The CDR3 runs 15 residues. The germline CDR1 and CDR2 sequences are MNHEY and SVGAGI.

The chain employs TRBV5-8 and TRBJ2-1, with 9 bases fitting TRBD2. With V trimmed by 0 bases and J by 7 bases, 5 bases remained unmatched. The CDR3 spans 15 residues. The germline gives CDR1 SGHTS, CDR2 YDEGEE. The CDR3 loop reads CASSLVSGGRNEQFF. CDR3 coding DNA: TGTGCCAGCAGCTTGGTTAGCGGGGGTAGAAATGAGCAGTTCTTC. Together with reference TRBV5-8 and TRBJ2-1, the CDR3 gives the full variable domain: EAGVTQSPTHLIKTRGQQATLRCSPISGHTSVYWYQQALGLGLQFLLWYDEGEERNRGNFPPRFSGRQFPNYSSELNVNALELEDSALYLCASSLVSGGRNEQFFGPGTRLTVL.

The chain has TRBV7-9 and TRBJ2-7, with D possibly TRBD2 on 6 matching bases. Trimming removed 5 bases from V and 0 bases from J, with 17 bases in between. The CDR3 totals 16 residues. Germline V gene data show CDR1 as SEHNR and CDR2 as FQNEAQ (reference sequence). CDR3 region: CASSPGGSRGSYEQYF. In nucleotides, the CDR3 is TGTGCCAGCAGCCCCGGGGGTTCGCGGGGCTCCTACGAGCAGTACTTC.

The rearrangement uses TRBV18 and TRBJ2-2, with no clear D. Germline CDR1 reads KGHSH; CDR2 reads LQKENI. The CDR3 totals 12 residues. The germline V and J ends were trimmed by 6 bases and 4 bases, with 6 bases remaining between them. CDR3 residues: CASSTVTGELFF. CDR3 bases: TGTGCCAGCTCCACGGTCACCGGGGAGCTGTTTTTT.

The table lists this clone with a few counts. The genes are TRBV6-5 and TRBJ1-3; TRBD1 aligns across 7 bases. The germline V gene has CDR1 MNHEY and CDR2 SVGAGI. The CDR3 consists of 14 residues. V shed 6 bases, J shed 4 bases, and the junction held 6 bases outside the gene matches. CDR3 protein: CASSSEGGGNTIYF. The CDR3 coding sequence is TGTGCCAGCAGCTCGGAAGGGGGCGGAAACACCATATATTTT.

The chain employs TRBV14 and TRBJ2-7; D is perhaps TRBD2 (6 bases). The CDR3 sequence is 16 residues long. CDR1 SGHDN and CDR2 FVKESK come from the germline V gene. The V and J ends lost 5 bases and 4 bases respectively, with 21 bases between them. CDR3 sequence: CASSSFGRRGLYEQYF. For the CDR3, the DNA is TGTGCCAGCAGCTCCTTCGGAAGGCGGGGACTTTACGAGCAGTACTTC. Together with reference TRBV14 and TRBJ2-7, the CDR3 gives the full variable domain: EAGVTQFPSHSVIEKGQTVTLRCDPISGHDNLYWYRRVMGKEIKFLLHFVKESKQDESGMPNNRFLAERTGGTYSTLKVQPAELEDSGVYFCASSSFGRRGLYEQYFGPGTRLTVT.

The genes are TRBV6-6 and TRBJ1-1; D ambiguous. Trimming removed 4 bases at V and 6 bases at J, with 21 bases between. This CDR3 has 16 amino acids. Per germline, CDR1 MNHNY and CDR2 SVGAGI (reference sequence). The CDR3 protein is CASSFPSGGANPEAFF. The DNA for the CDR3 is TGTGCCAGCAGTTTCCCGTCGGGCGGAGCTAACCCTGAAGCTTTCTTT.

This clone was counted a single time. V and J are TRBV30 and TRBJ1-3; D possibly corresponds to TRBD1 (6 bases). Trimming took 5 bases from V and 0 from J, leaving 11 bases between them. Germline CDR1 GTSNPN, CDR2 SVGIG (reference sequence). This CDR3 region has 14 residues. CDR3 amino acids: CAWSRGASGNTIYF. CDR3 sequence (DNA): TGTGCCTGGTCCAGGGGAGCCTCTGGAAACACCATATATTTT.